Sequencing of this TCR beta chain was carried out in a study of T cell responses to AZD1222 COVID-19 vaccine. Looked up from germline, CDR1 is SGHAT and CDR2 is FQNNGV. CDR3 length: 19 amino acids. V was trimmed by 0 bases and J by 1 base, leaving 18 bases between them. Sequenced by immunoSEQ multiplex PCR; TCRdb stores in-frame clones only, minus some. The table lists more than 65,000 clones, around 73% of them singletons. V gene TRBV11-2 combines with J gene TRBJ2-2, with D maybe TRBD2 (5 bases). Material: peripheral blood, obtained on day 0 of AZD1222 vaccination. The sequence was collected from an adult in good health. CDR3 DNA sequence: TGTGCCAGCAGCTTAGATTTGAGGGAGAGAGGCCTGAACACCGGGGAGCTGTTTTTT. Its translation: CASSLDLRERGLNTGELFF.